The present T cell receptor beta chain was sequenced within a study of T cell responses to AZD1222 COVID-19 vaccine. The CDR3 sequence is 14 residues long. Per the germline V gene, CDR1 is SGHDT and CDR2 is YYEEEE. V was cut by 2 bases and J by 0 bases, with 8 bases left in between. Profiling relied on immunoSEQ multiplex PCR, and the TCRdb table lists in-frame clones only, not all of them. The data show roughly 110,000 clones, 89% seen once. The sequence derives from an adult in good health. The chain couples TRBV5-6 to TRBJ1-1, with D perhaps matching TRBD1 (5 bases). Sequences were derived from peripheral blood, sampled on day 0 of AZD1222 vaccination. CDR3 in DNA: TGTGCCAGCAGCTTCCAGGGCCTGAACACTGAAGCTTTCTTT. The encoded protein is CASSFQGLNTEAFF. Full variable domain (missing parts from reference TRBV5-6 and TRBJ1-1): DAGVTQSPTHLIKTRGQQVTLRCSPKSGHDTVSWYQQALGQGPQFIFQYYEEEERQRGNFPDRFSGHQFPNYSSELNVNALLLGDSALYLCASSFQGLNTEAFFGQGTRLTVV.